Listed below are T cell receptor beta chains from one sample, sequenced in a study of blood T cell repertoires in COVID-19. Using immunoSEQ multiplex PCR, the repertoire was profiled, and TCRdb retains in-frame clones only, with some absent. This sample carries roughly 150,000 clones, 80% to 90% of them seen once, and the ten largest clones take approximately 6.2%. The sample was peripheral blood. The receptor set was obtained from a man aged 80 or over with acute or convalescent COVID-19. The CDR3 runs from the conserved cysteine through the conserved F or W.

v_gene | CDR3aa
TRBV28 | CASSLGQHSGANVLTF
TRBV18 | CASSAGTGEQYF
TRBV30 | CAWSVVAGYGETQYF
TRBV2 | CASSEARGETQYF
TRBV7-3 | CASSLGAPGQGPGALHF
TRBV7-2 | CASSSSKGQGSYEQYF
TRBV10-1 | CASRRNRDRGKAAAGNTIYF
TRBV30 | CAWSTKQGGQSHF
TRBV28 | CASRPITGMRNEKLFF
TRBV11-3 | CASSRDQETQYF
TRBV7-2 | CASSPMGQPQETQYF